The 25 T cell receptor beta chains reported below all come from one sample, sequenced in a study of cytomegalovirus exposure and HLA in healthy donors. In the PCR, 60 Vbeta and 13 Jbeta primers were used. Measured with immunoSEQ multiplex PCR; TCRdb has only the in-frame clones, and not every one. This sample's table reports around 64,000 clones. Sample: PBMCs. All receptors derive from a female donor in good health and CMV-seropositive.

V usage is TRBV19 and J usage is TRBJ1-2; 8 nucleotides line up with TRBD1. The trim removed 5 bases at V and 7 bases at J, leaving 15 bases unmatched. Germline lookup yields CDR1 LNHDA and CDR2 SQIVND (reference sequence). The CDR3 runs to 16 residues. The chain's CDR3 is CASSPPTRTGKGGYTF. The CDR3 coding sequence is TGTGCCAGTAGTCCACCAACCCGGACAGGGAAGGGTGGCTACACCTTC.

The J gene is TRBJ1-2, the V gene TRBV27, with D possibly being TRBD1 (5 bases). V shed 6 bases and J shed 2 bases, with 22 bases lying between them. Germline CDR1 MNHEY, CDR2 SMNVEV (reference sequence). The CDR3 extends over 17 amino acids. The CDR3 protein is CASRSPLRGTSNYGYTF. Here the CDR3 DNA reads TGTGCCAGCAGAAGTCCCCTTAGGGGCACCAGCAACTATGGCTACACCTTC.

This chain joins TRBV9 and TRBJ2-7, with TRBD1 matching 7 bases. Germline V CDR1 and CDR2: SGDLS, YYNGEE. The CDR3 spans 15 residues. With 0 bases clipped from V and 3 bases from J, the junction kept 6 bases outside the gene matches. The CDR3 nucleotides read TGTGCCAGCAGCGTAGGAGGGACAGAGAACTACGAGCAGTACTTC. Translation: CASSVGGTENYEQYF.

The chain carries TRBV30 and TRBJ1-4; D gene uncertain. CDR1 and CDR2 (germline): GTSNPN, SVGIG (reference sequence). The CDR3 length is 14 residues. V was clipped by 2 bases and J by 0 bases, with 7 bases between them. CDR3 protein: CAWSRFATNEKLFF. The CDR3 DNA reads TGTGCCTGGAGTCGTTTCGCAACTAATGAAAAACTGTTTTTT.

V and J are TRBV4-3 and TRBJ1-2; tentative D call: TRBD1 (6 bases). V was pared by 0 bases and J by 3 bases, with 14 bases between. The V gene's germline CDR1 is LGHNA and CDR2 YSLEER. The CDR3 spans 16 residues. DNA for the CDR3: TGCGCCAGCAGCCAAGATTTACGGGGGGCCTACTATGGCTACACCTTC. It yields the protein CASSQDLRGAYYGYTF.

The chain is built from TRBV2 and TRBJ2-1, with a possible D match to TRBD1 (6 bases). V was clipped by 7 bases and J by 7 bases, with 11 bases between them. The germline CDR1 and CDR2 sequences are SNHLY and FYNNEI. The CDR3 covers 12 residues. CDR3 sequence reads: CASNGQRNEQFF. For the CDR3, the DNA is TGTGCCAGCAATGGACAGCGAAATGAGCAGTTCTTC.

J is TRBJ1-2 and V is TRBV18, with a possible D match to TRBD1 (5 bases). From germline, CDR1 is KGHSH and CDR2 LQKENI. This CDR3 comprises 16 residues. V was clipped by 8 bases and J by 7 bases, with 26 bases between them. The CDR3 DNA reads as TGTGCCAGCCAGAATACACCCGGGACTTTTGGAGGTGGCTACACCTTC. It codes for CASQNTPGTFGGGYTF.

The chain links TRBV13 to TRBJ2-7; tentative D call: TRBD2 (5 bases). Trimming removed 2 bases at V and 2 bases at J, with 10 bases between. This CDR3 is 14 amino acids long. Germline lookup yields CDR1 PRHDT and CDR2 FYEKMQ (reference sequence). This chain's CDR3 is CASSLQYGTYEQYF. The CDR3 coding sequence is TGTGCCAGCAGCTTACAATACGGGACCTACGAGCAGTACTTC.

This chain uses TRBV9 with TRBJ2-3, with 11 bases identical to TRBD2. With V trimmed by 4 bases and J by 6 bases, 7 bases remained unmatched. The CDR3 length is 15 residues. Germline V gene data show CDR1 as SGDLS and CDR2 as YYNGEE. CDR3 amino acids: CASSISGGVLDTQYF. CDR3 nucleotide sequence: TGTGCCAGCAGCATTAGCGGGGGGGTTCTGGATACGCAGTATTTT.

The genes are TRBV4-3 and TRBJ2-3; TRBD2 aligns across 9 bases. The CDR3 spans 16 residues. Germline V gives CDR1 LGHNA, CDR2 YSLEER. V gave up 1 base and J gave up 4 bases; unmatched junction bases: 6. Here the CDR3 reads CASSQGSGGGADTQYF. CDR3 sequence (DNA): TGCGCCAGCAGCCAAGGTAGCGGGGGCGGAGCAGATACGCAGTATTTT.

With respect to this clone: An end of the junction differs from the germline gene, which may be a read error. In DNA form, the CDR3 reads TGTGCCGGGAGTGCCACTAGCGGGAGTATCGGGGAGCTGTTTTTT. It codes for CAGSATSGSIGELFF. The chain uses TRBV30 and TRBJ2-2; 11 bases line up with TRBD2. The CDR3 has 15 residues. The germline CDR1 and CDR2 sequences are GTSNPN and SVGIG (reference sequence). The whole variable domain, remainder taken from reference TRBV30 and TRBJ2-2, is SQTIHQWPATLVQPVGSPLSLECTVEGTSNPNLYWYRQAAGRGLQLLFYSVGIGQISSEVPQNLSASRPQDRQFILSSKKLLLSDSGFYLCAGSATSGSIGELFFGEGSRLTVL.

The chain's CDR3 is CASSLGGTTEAFF. CDR3 bases: TGTGCCAGCAGCCTAGGGGGCACAACTGAAGCTTTCTTT. The V call is TRBV11-2, the J call TRBJ1-1, with 7 positions matching TRBD1. The V and J ends lost 5 bases and 5 bases, in that order; junction bases with no gene match: 5. The CDR3 consists of 13 residues. The germline V gene encodes CDR1 SGHAT and CDR2 FQNNGV. The full variable domain, rest sourced from reference TRBV11-2 and TRBJ1-1, is EAGVAQSPRYKIIEKRQSVAFWCNPISGHATLYWYQQILGQGPKLLIQFQNNGVVDDSQLPKDRFSAERLKGVDSTLKIQPAKLEDSAVYLCASSLGGTTEAFFGQGTRLTVV.

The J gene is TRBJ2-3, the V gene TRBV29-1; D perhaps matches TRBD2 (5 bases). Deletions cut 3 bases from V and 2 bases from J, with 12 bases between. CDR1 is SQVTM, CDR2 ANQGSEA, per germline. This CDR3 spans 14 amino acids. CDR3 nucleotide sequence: TGCAGCGTTGAGGACCTACTAGACACAGATACGCAGTATTTT. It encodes CSVEDLLDTDTQYF.

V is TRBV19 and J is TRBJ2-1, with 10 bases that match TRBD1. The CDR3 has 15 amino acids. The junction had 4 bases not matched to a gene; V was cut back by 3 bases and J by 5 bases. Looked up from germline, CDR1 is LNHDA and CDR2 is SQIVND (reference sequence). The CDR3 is CASSMADRGNNEQFF. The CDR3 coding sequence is TGTGCCAGTAGTATGGCGGACAGGGGGAACAATGAGCAGTTCTTC.

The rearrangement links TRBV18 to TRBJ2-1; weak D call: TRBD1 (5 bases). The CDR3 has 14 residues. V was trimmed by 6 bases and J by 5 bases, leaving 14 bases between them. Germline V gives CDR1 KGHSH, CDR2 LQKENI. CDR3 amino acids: CASSQGLQNNEQFF. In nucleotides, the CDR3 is TGTGCCAGCTCCCAGGGCCTACAAAACAATGAGCAGTTCTTC.

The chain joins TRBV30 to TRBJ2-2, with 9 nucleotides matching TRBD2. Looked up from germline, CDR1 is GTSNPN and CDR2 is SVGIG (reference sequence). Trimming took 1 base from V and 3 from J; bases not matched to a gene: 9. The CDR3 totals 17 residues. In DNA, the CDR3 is TGTGCCTGGAGTGCCGCGCGGACTAGCGACCACACCGGGGAGCTGTTTTTT. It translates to CAWSAARTSDHTGELFF.

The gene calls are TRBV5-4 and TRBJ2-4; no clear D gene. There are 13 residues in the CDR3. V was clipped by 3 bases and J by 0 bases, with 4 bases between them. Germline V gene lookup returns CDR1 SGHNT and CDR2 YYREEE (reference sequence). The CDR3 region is CASSSLAKNIQYF. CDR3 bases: TGTGCCAGCAGCTCTTTAGCCAAAAACATTCAGTACTTC.

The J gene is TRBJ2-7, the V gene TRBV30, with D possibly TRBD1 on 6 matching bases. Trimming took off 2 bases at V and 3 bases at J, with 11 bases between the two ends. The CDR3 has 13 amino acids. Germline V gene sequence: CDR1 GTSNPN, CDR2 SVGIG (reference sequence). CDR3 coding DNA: TGTGCCTGGAGTTTGGGACACTACTACGAGCAGTACTTC. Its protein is CAWSLGHYYEQYF.

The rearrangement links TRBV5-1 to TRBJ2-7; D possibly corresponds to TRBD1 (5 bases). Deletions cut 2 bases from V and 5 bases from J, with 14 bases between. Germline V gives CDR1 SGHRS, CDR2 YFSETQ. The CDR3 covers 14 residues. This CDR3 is CASSFGHPSDEQYF. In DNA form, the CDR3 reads TGCGCCAGCAGCTTCGGACACCCGTCGGACGAGCAGTACTTC.

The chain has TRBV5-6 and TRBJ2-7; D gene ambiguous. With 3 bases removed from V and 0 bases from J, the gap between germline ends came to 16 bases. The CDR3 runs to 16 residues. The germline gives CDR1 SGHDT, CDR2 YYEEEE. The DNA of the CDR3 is TGTGCCAGCAGCTCCCTTTTTAGCCCCGACTCCTACGAGCAGTACTTC. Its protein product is CASSSLFSPDSYEQYF.

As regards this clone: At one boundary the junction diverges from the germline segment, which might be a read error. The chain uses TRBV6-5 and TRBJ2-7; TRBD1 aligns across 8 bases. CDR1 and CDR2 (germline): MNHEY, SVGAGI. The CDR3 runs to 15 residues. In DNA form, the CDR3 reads TGTGCCAGCAGTAACTCCGGGACAGGACGGTACGAGCAGTACTTC. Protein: CASSNSGTGRYEQYF.

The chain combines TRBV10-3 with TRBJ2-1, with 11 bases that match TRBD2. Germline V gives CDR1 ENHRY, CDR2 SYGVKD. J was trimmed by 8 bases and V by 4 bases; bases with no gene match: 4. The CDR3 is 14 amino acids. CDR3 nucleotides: TGTGCCATCAGTGCTTTAGCGGGAGGGGATGAGCAGTTCTTC. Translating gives CAISALAGGDEQFF.

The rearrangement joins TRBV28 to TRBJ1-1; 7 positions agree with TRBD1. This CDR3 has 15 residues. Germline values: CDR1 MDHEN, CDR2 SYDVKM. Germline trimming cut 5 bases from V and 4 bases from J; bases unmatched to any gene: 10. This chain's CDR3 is CASSDRQGWGTEAFF. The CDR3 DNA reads TGTGCCAGCAGTGACCGACAGGGCTGGGGCACTGAAGCTTTCTTT.

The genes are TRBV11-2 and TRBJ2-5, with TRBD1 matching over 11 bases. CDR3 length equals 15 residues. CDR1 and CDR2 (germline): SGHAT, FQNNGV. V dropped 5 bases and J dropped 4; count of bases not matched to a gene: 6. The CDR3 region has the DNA TGTGCCAGCAGCGCGGGACAGGGGGTGGCAGAGACCCAGTACTTC. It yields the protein CASSAGQGVAETQYF. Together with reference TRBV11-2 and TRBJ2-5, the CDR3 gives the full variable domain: EAGVAQSPRYKIIEKRQSVAFWCNPISGHATLYWYQQILGQGPKLLIQFQNNGVVDDSQLPKDRFSAERLKGVDSTLKIQPAKLEDSAVYLCASSAGQGVAETQYFGPGTRLLVL.

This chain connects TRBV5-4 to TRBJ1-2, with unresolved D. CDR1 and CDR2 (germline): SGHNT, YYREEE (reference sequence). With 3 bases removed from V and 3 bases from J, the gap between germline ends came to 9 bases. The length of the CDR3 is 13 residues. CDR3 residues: CASSSAEYYGYTF. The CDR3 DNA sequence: TGTGCCAGCAGCTCTGCAGAATACTATGGCTACACCTTC.